Presented here are 21 T cell receptor beta chains from one specimen sequenced in a study of beta chain features in type 1 diabetes. General observations from the study: Shortening that was moderate but significant affected the TCRB CDR3s of Type 1 diabetes patients in all four CD4+ subsets.

These receptors lack a known antigen. The whole isolated RNA underwent reverse transcription, so sequencing captured expressed TCRB transcripts. Some clones are missing from TCRdb's copy, which holds only in-frame ones; the method was immunoSEQ multiplex PCR. The table records 640,000 or so clones, over 11% of them present only once. The sample consisted of naive CD4+ T cells from blood. The receptors were sampled from a man younger than 35 with type 1 diabetes.

The sample holds a few counts of this clone. The rearrangement uses TRBV18 and TRBJ1-1; no definite D call. In germline, CDR1 is KGHSH, CDR2 LQKENI. This CDR3 region has 11 residues. Trimming took off 2 bases at V and 7 bases at J, with 5 bases between the two ends. CDR3 in amino acids: CASSPGLEAFF. The DNA of the CDR3 is TGTGCCAGCTCACCAGGGCTTGAAGCTTTCTTT. Filled out from reference TRBV18 and TRBJ1-1, the complete variable domain reads NAGVMQNPRHLVRRRGQEARLRCSPMKGHSHVYWYRQLPEEGLKFMVYLQKENIIDESGMPKERFSAEFPKEGPSILRIQQVVRGDSAAYFCASSPGLEAFFGQGTRLTVV.

This clone has only a few counts. The rearrangement links TRBV30 to TRBJ2-1, with 7 bases lining up with TRBD2. The germline gives CDR1 GTSNPN, CDR2 SVGIG (reference sequence). V lost 4 bases to trimming and J lost 9 bases; unmatched junction nucleotides: 18. There are 16 residues in the CDR3. CDR3 sequence: CAWTRQAGRGSIEQFF. The CDR3 nucleotides read TGTGCCTGGACCAGACAAGCCGGGCGCGGGAGTATTGAGCAGTTCTTC.

V gene TRBV7-2 combines with J gene TRBJ1-2; perhaps TRBD1 as D (5 bases). V was shortened by 4 bases and J by 4 bases, with 13 bases between the two germline ends. CDR1 and CDR2 from the germline V gene are SGHTA and FQGNSA. This CDR3 has 14 amino acids. This CDR3 is CASSWQGSTYGYTF. The CDR3 DNA is TGTGCCAGCAGCTGGCAGGGATCCACCTATGGCTACACCTTC.

This clone showed up just a few times. The chain has TRBV7-9 and TRBJ2-1; 8 bases fit TRBD1. Germline-derived CDR1 and CDR2 are SEHNR and FQNEAQ (reference sequence). CDR3 length equals 15 residues. V dropped 5 bases and J dropped 6; count of bases not matched to a gene: 9. The CDR3 sequence is CASSQWTGKGNEQFF. The CDR3 DNA follows: TGTGCCAGCAGCCAATGGACAGGGAAAGGCAATGAGCAGTTCTTC. The full variable domain, its missing parts supplied by reference TRBV7-9 and TRBJ2-1, is DTGVSQNPRHKITKRGQNVTFRCDPISEHNRLYWYRQTLGQGPEFLTYFQNEAQLEKSRLLSDRFSAERPKGSFSTLEIQRTEQGDSAMYLCASSQWTGKGNEQFFGPGTRLTVL.

This rearrangement joins TRBV9 to TRBJ2-3; D unresolved. The ends were cut back, 0 bases at V and 5 bases at J, with 7 bases in the middle. The length of the CDR3 is 13 residues. Germline V lookup: CDR1 SGDLS, CDR2 YYNGEE. The CDR3 DNA is TGTGCCAGCAGCGTAGATGGCGTAGATACGCAGTATTTT. This translates into CASSVDGVDTQYF.

This clone was recorded a few times. The rearrangement links TRBV5-6 to TRBJ2-1; no definite D call. In germline, CDR1 is SGHDT, CDR2 YYEEEE. The V end lost 6 bases, the J end lost 0 bases, and 10 bases lay between the germline ends. The CDR3 length is 14 residues. The CDR3: CASTPLGSYNEQFF. CDR3 DNA: TGTGCCAGCACCCCTTTGGGCTCCTACAATGAGCAGTTCTTC.

This clone has a handful of counts. The chain joins TRBV9 to TRBJ2-2, with a weak D call TRBD1 (6 bases). The length of the CDR3 is 15 residues. Germline CDR1 and CDR2: SGDLS and YYNGEE. The ends were cut back, 2 bases at V and 6 bases at J, with 14 bases in the middle. The CDR3, as DNA: TGTGCCAGCAGCGTCGGACAGCTTAGGCCCGGGGAGCTGTTTTTT. Translated: CASSVGQLRPGELFF.

V is TRBV19 and J is TRBJ2-1; the D gene is possibly TRBD2 (8 bases). The CDR3 consists of 17 residues. CDR1 is LNHDA, CDR2 SQIVND, per germline (reference sequence). Trimming cost V 6 bases and J 0 bases, with 18 bases left between them. CDR3 sequence (DNA): TGTGCCAGTAGCGGACTAGCAGGGGGAAGCTCCTACAATGAGCAGTTCTTC. Translated: CASSGLAGGSSYNEQFF.

The CDR3 region has the DNA TGTGCCTGGGCTCCCGGGACAGGGCGCGGCTACACCTTC. This sequence encodes CAWAPGTGRGYTF. This chain uses TRBV30 with TRBJ1-2, with 9 nucleotides matching TRBD1. The J segment lost 8 bases and the V segment lost 5 bases, leaving 9 bases of the junction unmatched. The germline V gene has CDR1 GTSNPN and CDR2 SVGIG (reference sequence). CDR3 length: 13 amino acids. The complete variable domain, with remaining parts taken from reference TRBV30 and TRBJ1-2, reads SQTIHQWPATLVQPVGSPLSLECTVEGTSNPNLYWYRQAAGRGLQLLFYSVGIGQISSEVPQNLSASRPQDRQFILSSKKLLLSDSGFYLCAWAPGTGRGYTFGSGTRLTVV.

This clone was seen only a few times. V is TRBV5-1 and J is TRBJ1-2; D is undetermined. V lost 2 bases, J lost 10 bases, and 15 bases lay in between. CDR3 length: 13 residues. Germline assignment: CDR1 SGHRS and CDR2 YFSETQ. The CDR3 region has the DNA TGCGCCAGCAGCTTAGGACTGAATTTGGACTACACCTTC. Amino acid sequence: CASSLGLNLDYTF.

The table lists this clone with a few counts. The chain employs TRBV7-8 and TRBJ2-5, with D tentatively TRBD1 or TRBD2 (6 bases each). V lost 3 bases and J lost 0, with 11 bases in between. CDR1 and CDR2 from the germline V gene are SGHVS and FQNEAQ. This CDR3 spans 15 amino acids. This CDR3 is CASSFTGADQETQYF. CDR3 nucleotides: TGTGCCAGCAGCTTCACGGGGGCCGACCAAGAGACCCAGTACTTC. Using reference TRBV7-8 and TRBJ2-5 for the parts outside the CDR3, the full variable domain is GAGVSQSPRYKVAKRGQDVALRCDPISGHVSLFWYQQALGQGPEFLTYFQNEAQLDKSGLPSDRFFAERPEGSVSTLKIQRTQQEDSAVYLCASSFTGADQETQYFGPGTRLLVL.

This clone was detected a few times. The genes are TRBV27 and TRBJ1-5; the D is unclear. CDR1 and CDR2 from the germline V gene are MNHEY and SMNVEV (reference sequence). V lost 5 bases and J 1 base, leaving 12 bases between the germline ends. The CDR3 length is 15 residues. In DNA form, the CDR3 reads TGTGCCAGCAGTCCACGACTTATCAGCAATCAGCCCCAGCATTTT. Encoded protein: CASSPRLISNQPQHF.

The genes are TRBV9 and TRBJ2-6; possibly TRBD1 for D (6 bases). Germline CDR1 SGDLS, CDR2 YYNGEE. The V end lost 3 bases, the J end lost 0 bases, and 13 bases lay between the germline ends. This CDR3 region has 17 residues. The CDR3 DNA reads TGTGCCAGCAGCGCCAGGGGTCTTTACTCTGGGGCCAACGTCCTGACTTTC. It encodes CASSARGLYSGANVLTF.

This clone has more than one count but fewer than ten. This sequence joins TRBV7-6 and TRBJ2-1; 8 nucleotides align to TRBD2. The CDR3 covers 16 residues. Unmatched junction bases numbered 11, after V lost 3 bases and J lost 7 bases. Germline CDR1 and CDR2: SGHVS and FNYEAQ. The CDR3 protein is CASSFSTSGQGNEQFF. The CDR3 region has the DNA TGTGCCAGCAGCTTCAGCACTAGCGGCCAAGGGAATGAGCAGTTCTTC.

The chain has TRBV5-1 and TRBJ1-2; tentative D call: TRBD1 (5 bases). Germline V gene data show CDR1 as SGHRS and CDR2 as YFSETQ. V was cut by 3 bases and J by 8 bases, with 26 bases left in between. This CDR3 has 17 residues. CDR3 region: CASSWGPKDRTLRGYTF. CDR3 coding DNA: TGCGCCAGCAGCTGGGGACCAAAGGACCGCACGCTTCGGGGCTACACCTTC. The variable domain in full, completed from reference TRBV5-1 and TRBJ1-2, reads KAGVTQTPRYLIKTRGQQVTLSCSPISGHRSVSWYQQTPGQGLQFLFEYFSETQRNKGNFPGRFSGRQFSNSRSEMNVSTLELGDSALYLCASSWGPKDRTLRGYTFGSGTRLTVV.

To note about this clone: This same CDR3 is encoded by further DNA sequences in the sample. J is TRBJ1-5 and V is TRBV30; the D gene is possibly TRBD1 (6 bases). V lost 0 bases, J lost 4 bases, and 10 bases lay in between. The V gene's germline CDR1 is GTSNPN and CDR2 SVGIG (reference sequence). The CDR3 length is 14 residues. Written as DNA, the CDR3 is TGTGCCTGGAGTGTGGTGACAGGTAATCAGCCCCAGCATTTT. The encoded protein is CAWSVVTGNQPQHF.

This chain connects TRBV30 to TRBJ2-1; 9 nucleotides align to TRBD2. CDR1 and CDR2 (germline): GTSNPN, SVGIG (reference sequence). The V segment lost 3 bases and the J segment 0 bases; nucleotides outside the gene matches: 12. The CDR3 sequence is 18 residues long. The CDR3 DNA reads as TGTGCCTGGAGAATGGGGGTAGCGGGAGACTTCTCCTACAATGAGCAGTTCTTC. Protein product: CAWRMGVAGDFSYNEQFF.

This clone was detected only a few times. The chain couples TRBV6-5 to TRBJ2-3; possible D gene TRBD2, 6 bases. This CDR3 is built from 15 residues. Germline values: CDR1 MNHEY, CDR2 SVGAGI. V was shortened by 11 bases and J by 0 bases, with 18 bases between the two germline ends. The CDR3, as DNA: TGTGCCGCCCGCCGGAGCGGGTTTAGCACAGATACGCAGTATTTT. Protein: CAARRSGFSTDTQYF.

The chain uses TRBV30 and TRBJ2-5; no definite D call. The DNA end lines up better with TRBJ2-7; the J call may be wrong. The CDR3 extends over 11 amino acids. Germline CDR1 reads GTSNPN; CDR2 reads SVGIG (reference sequence). CDR3 loop: CAWSVTHEQYF. Here the CDR3 DNA reads TGTGCCTGGAGTGTTACCCACGAGCAGTACTTC.

This sequence joins TRBV9 and TRBJ1-2, with D perhaps matching TRBD1 (5 bases). This CDR3 has 15 amino acids. CDR1 and CDR2 from the germline V gene are SGDLS and YYNGEE. Deletions cut 0 bases from V and 5 bases from J, with 14 bases between. The CDR3 spells CASSVVGREDYGYTF. Here the CDR3 DNA reads TGTGCCAGCAGCGTAGTGGGCAGGGAAGATTATGGCTACACCTTC.

In this sample, this clone turned up a few times. The chain employs TRBV28 and TRBJ2-7, with 9 positions matching TRBD1. Germline loops: CDR1 MDHEN, CDR2 SYDVKM. The CDR3 runs to 12 residues. The CDR3 protein is CGSGTGFYEQYF. The CDR3 DNA follows: TGTGGAAGCGGGACAGGGTTCTACGAGCAGTACTTC.